The 21 T cell receptor beta chains reported below all come from one sample, sequenced in a study of T cell changes during pregnancy in multiple sclerosis. Using immunoSEQ multiplex PCR, the repertoire was profiled, and TCRdb retains in-frame clones only, with some absent. The table records about 41,000 clones, 90% of them present only once. Sequenced material: CD8+ T cells from peripheral blood mononuclear cells, taken in the first trimester of pregnancy. These receptor sequences come from a female donor with multiple sclerosis, enrolled in a pregnancy study.

This clone was counted once. This rearrangement joins TRBV6-5 to TRBJ1-1, with 10 bases that match TRBD1. The CDR3 contains 15 residues. With V trimmed by 6 bases and J by 5 bases, 9 bases remained unmatched. Germline V lookup: CDR1 MNHEY, CDR2 SVGAGI. For the CDR3, the DNA is TGTGCCAGCAGCTCAGGACAGGGGGGGAGGACTGAAGCTTTCTTT. This gives the protein CASSSGQGGRTEAFF.

The V gene is TRBV30, the J gene TRBJ2-5, with D perhaps TRBD1 (5 bases). Trimming removed 7 bases at V and 1 base at J, with 10 bases between. This CDR3 spans 12 amino acids. Germline CDR1 reads GTSNPN; CDR2 reads SVGIG (reference sequence). The CDR3 spells CALTDAQETQYF. The CDR3 bases are TGTGCCTTGACAGACGCCCAAGAGACCCAGTACTTC.

The V call is TRBV19, the J call TRBJ1-5; the D is unclear. CDR1 LNHDA and CDR2 SQIVND come from the germline V gene (reference sequence). The V gene lost 0 bases and the J gene lost 0 bases, with 6 bases spanning the gap. The CDR3 loop spans 15 amino acids. The CDR3 protein is CASSIEVYSNQPQHF. The CDR3 bases are TGTGCCAGTAGTATAGAAGTCTATAGCAATCAGCCCCAGCATTTT.

The rearrangement links TRBV6-5 to TRBJ1-2; maybe TRBD1 (5 bases). The V end was cut by 10 bases, the J end by 7 bases, with 16 bases between. Germline-derived CDR1 and CDR2 are MNHEY and SVGAGI. The CDR3 is 12 amino acids. The CDR3 here is CATLAGPFGYTF. CDR3 DNA: TGTGCCACTCTAGCGGGGCCCTTTGGCTACACCTTC.

The chain links TRBV5-8 to TRBJ1-2, with D unresolved. Trimming removed 0 bases from V and 0 bases from J, with 9 bases in between. Germline-derived CDR1 and CDR2 are SGHTS and YDEGEE. The CDR3 sequence is 15 residues long. The CDR3 sequence: CASSLVPGANYGYTF. The CDR3 DNA follows: TGTGCCAGCAGCTTGGTTCCCGGAGCTAACTATGGCTACACCTTC.

The chain couples TRBV10-3 to TRBJ2-1; a weak D match, TRBD2 (6 bases). Germline values: CDR1 ENHRY, CDR2 SYGVKD. Trimming stripped 10 bases from V and 4 bases from J, with 17 bases between. The length of the CDR3 is 14 residues. For the CDR3, the DNA is TGTGCCACGGAAGGGACTCCGAATTACAATGAGCAGTTCTTC. This codes for CATEGTPNYNEQFF.

The V gene is TRBV11-2, the J gene TRBJ2-5; 8 bases align to TRBD1. V lost 6 bases and J lost 4; bases outside the gene matches: 13. The length of the CDR3 is 16 residues. Germline V CDR1 and CDR2: SGHAT, FQNNGV. The CDR3 DNA reads TGTGCCAGCAGGGATTCCTGGACAGGGTCGGTAGAGACCCAGTACTTC. This gives the protein CASRDSWTGSVETQYF.

This clone has only one observation. V gene TRBV19 combines with J gene TRBJ2-7; 9 bases line up with TRBD1. CDR1 and CDR2 from the germline V gene are LNHDA and SQIVND (reference sequence). The V and J ends lost 10 bases and 7 bases, in that order; junction bases with no gene match: 11. This CDR3 is built from 13 residues. The DNA for the CDR3 is TGTGCCACCCGGACAGGGGTGCCGGGAGAGCAGTACTTC. Translation: CATRTGVPGEQYF.

The chain carries TRBV7-9 and TRBJ1-4; TRBD1 aligns across 8 bases. The CDR3 consists of 15 residues. Germline loops: CDR1 SEHNR, CDR2 FQNEAQ (reference sequence). The ends lost 6 bases at V and 7 bases at J; junction bases unmatched: 10. The DNA of the CDR3 is TGTGCCAGCAGTTTGCAGACAGGGGAAGGTGAAAAACTGTTTTTT. The encoded protein is CASSLQTGEGEKLFF.

This sequence joins TRBV19 and TRBJ1-1; D not certain. This CDR3 is 14 amino acids long. Between the trimmed V and J ends, which lost 3 bases and 1 base, there was a span of 9 bases. Germline CDR1 reads LNHDA; CDR2 reads SQIVND (reference sequence). CDR3 amino acids: CASSIGRGNTEAFF. CDR3 nucleotide sequence: TGTGCCAGTAGTATTGGACGGGGGAACACTGAAGCTTTCTTT.

With respect to this clone: Other DNA sequences in this specimen translate into the identical CDR3. The rearrangement links TRBV5-4 to TRBJ2-1, with D maybe TRBD2 (6 bases). CDR1 and CDR2 from the germline V gene are SGHNT and YYREEE (reference sequence). Trimming took 5 bases from V and 5 from J, leaving 11 bases between them. This CDR3 is 13 amino acids long. CDR3 region: CASRWDSHNEQFF. As DNA, the CDR3 is TGTGCCAGCAGATGGGACTCTCACAATGAGCAGTTCTTC.

V and J are TRBV7-9 and TRBJ2-1; no definite D call. Germline V gene lookup returns CDR1 SEHNR and CDR2 FQNEAQ (reference sequence). CDR3 length equals 11 residues. Trimming shortened V by 1 base and J by 15 bases, and 10 bases separated the two germline ends. CDR3 loop: CASSLGQFRFF. CDR3 coding DNA: TGTGCCAGCAGCTTAGGACAATTTAGGTTCTTC.

The V gene is TRBV4-3, the J gene TRBJ2-3, with 10 bases identical to TRBD2. This CDR3 contains 18 residues. Germline values: CDR1 LGHNA, CDR2 YSLEER. J gave up 2 bases and V 1 base, and 9 bases lay outside the gene matches. This CDR3 is CASSQGTILAGDTDTQYF. The DNA for the CDR3 is TGCGCCAGCAGCCAAGGAACGATTCTAGCGGGGGACACAGATACGCAGTATTTT.

CDR3 in DNA: TGTGCCAGCAGCCACAAAACCGGGCCGGGGGGAAGAAACACCATATATTTT. This encodes CASSHKTGPGGRNTIYF. This rearrangement joins TRBV14 to TRBJ1-3; TRBD1 is a possible D gene (5 bases). Germline CDR1 reads SGHDN; CDR2 reads FVKESK. The CDR3 extends over 17 amino acids. Trimming took off 3 bases at V and 5 bases at J, with 20 bases between the two ends.

The rearrangement links TRBV30 to TRBJ1-5; 7 bases align to TRBD1. The CDR3 has 14 amino acids. J gave up 6 bases and V 2 bases, and 7 bases lay outside the gene matches. Germline V gene data show CDR1 as GTSNPN and CDR2 as SVGIG (reference sequence). The CDR3 DNA sequence: TGTGCCTGGAGTCCGACAGGGAACGGTCAGCCCCAGCATTTT. Protein sequence: CAWSPTGNGQPQHF.

The chain joins TRBV19 to TRBJ2-7; 10 bases align to TRBD1. The V gene end was trimmed by 8 bases and the J gene end by 2 bases; junction bases not matched to a gene: 6. The CDR3 sequence is 14 residues long. Germline V gene data show CDR1 as LNHDA and CDR2 as SQIVND (reference sequence). CDR3 sequence: CASGWGTGAYEQYF. The CDR3 coding sequence is TGTGCCAGTGGTTGGGGGACAGGGGCCTACGAGCAGTACTTC.

CDR3 bases: TGCGCCAGCAGTGAGGCGACAGGGGCCTATACTGAAGCTTTCTTT. Amino acid sequence: CASSEATGAYTEAFF. V usage is TRBV10-1 and J usage is TRBJ1-1, with 8 bases fitting TRBD1. The germline CDR1 and CDR2 sequences are WNHNN and SYGVQD (reference sequence). The V segment lost 2 bases and the J segment 5 bases; nucleotides outside the gene matches: 7. The CDR3 is 15 residues long.

Here the CDR3 reads CASSYRSRFSTDTQYF. DNA of the CDR3: TGTGCCAGCAGCTACAGGAGCCGATTTAGCACAGATACGCAGTATTTT. The chain is built from TRBV7-9 and TRBJ2-3; tentative D call: TRBD1 (5 bases). The CDR3 is made up of 16 amino acids. Germline loops: CDR1 SEHNR, CDR2 FQNEAQ (reference sequence). V shed 4 bases and J shed 0 bases, with 14 bases lying between them.

The chain carries TRBV9 and TRBJ1-2, with D perhaps TRBD1 (6 bases). This CDR3 has 13 residues. In germline, CDR1 is SGDLS, CDR2 YYNGEE. Trimming pared 3 bases from V and 7 bases from J, leaving 13 bases between. CDR3 protein: CASSARQDSGYTF. CDR3 nucleotide sequence: TGTGCCAGCAGCGCAAGACAGGACTCTGGCTACACCTTC.

This chain connects TRBV5-1 to TRBJ2-7; TRBD1 aligns across 7 bases. The germline gives CDR1 SGHRS, CDR2 YFSETQ. This CDR3 region has 15 residues. V lost 4 bases, J lost 3 bases, and 10 bases stayed unmatched. Here the CDR3 DNA reads TGCGCCAGCAGCCCAGGGACAGTCGAGGGCTACGAGCAGTACTTC. This translates into CASSPGTVEGYEQYF.

DNA of the CDR3: TGTGCCAGTAGTCTACTAGCGGGAGGTCAGAATGAGCAGTTCTTC. It specifies CASSLLAGGQNEQFF. This chain joins TRBV19 and TRBJ2-1; 12 bases agree with TRBD2. The germline V gene has CDR1 LNHDA and CDR2 SQIVND (reference sequence). J lost 7 bases, V lost 5 bases, and 6 bases had no gene match. The CDR3 totals 15 residues.